The rows below give T cell receptor beta chains drawn from one sample of a study of identical twins. One entry per CDR3 protein, called by TCRdb with MiXCR from the 5' RACE reads. The table has about 530,000 distinct CDR3 sequences, under 25% seen once. In addition, the sample was reused for a study of yellow fever vaccine responses in identical twins.

The sample taken for sequencing was CD4+ T cells sorted from blood. These receptors were taken from a woman under 30 in good health. Each CDR3 is given with its conserved first and last residue. The D gene is left open where the match is weak. Expanded clones get a size class; other rows say once, few or many, or leave the size out.

cdr3_length	j_call	d_call	clone_size	v_call	cdr3_aa	cdr3_nt
15	TRBJ2-1	TRBD2	NA	TRBV20-1	CSARAPSGRAGEQFF	TGCAGTGCTAGAGCCCCGAGCGGGAGGGCCGGTGAGCAGTTCTTC
12	TRBJ2-7	TRBD2	NA	TRBV12-3/TRBV12-4	CASRDYSYEQYF	TGTGCCAGTCGGGACTATTCCTACGAGCAGTACTTC
16	TRBJ2-3	TRBD1	few	TRBV3-1	CASSQSGQEYTDTQYF	TGTGCCAGCAGCCAATCGGGACAGGAGTACACAGATACGCAGTATTTT
15	TRBJ2-1	TRBD2	NA	TRBV15	CATSRELAGDNEQFF	TGTGCCACCAGCAGAGAACTAGCGGGGGACAATGAGCAGTTCTTC
16	TRBJ2-1	TRBD2	NA	TRBV3-1	CASSQAGTSGSDEQFF	TGTGCCAGCAGCCAAGCCGGGACTAGCGGGAGCGATGAGCAGTTCTTC
13	TRBJ2-5	TRBD1	NA	TRBV12-3/TRBV12-4	CASRRTGSETQYF	TGTGCCAGCAGACGGACAGGGTCAGAGACCCAGTACTTC
14	TRBJ1-2	NA	NA	TRBV7-3	CASSTGSLSGGYTF	TGTGCCAGCAGCACCGGGAGCCTCTCGGGAGGCTACACCTTC
16	TRBJ2-2	TRBD1	few	TRBV5-4	CASSPSTGADTGELFF	TGTGCCAGCAGCCCGTCGACAGGGGCTGACACCGGGGAGCTGTTTTTT
16	TRBJ2-5	NA	few	TRBV28	CASSLGPRGTQETQYF	TGTGCCAGCAGTTTAGGGCCCAGGGGAACCCAAGAGACCCAGTACTTC
12	TRBJ2-1	NA	few	TRBV10-3	CAISAGNNEQFF	TGTGCCATCAGTGCAGGTAACAATGAGCAGTTCTTC
17	TRBJ2-2	TRBD2	NA	TRBV5-1	CASSLSLAGSNTGELFF	TGCGCCAGCAGCTTGTCACTAGCGGGTTCGAACACCGGGGAGCTGTTTTTT
16	TRBJ1-6	NA	NA	TRBV7-9	CASSPGEGLINSPLHF	TGTGCCAGCAGCCCCGGAGAAGGTCTAATCAATTCACCCCTCCACTTT
12	TRBJ2-7	NA	many	TRBV29-1	CSVEVSSYEQYF	TGCAGCGTTGAGGTGAGCTCCTACGAGCAGTACTTC
13	TRBJ2-5	NA	few	TRBV5-1	CASKRGGAETQYF	TGCGCCAGCAAGAGGGGGGGTGCAGAGACCCAGTACTTC
15	TRBJ2-7	TRBD2	NA	TRBV12-3/TRBV12-4	CASSSPSGLVYEQYF	TGTGCCAGCAGCTCCCCGTCGGGACTAGTCTACGAGCAGTACTTC
15	TRBJ1-1	NA	NA	TRBV6-1	CASRKTGRANTEAFF	TGTGCCAGCAGGAAGACGGGACGGGCGAACACTGAAGCTTTCTTT
16	TRBJ2-7	NA	NA	TRBV21-1	CASSKAGTSIVYEQYF	TGTGCCAGCAGCAAAGCTGGGACTAGCATAGTCTACGAGCAGTACTTC
13	TRBJ2-3	NA	once	TRBV6-1	CASSEVVTDTQYF	TGTGCCAGCAGTGAAGTTGTTACAGATACGCAGTATTTT
14	TRBJ1-1	TRBD1	few	TRBV12-3/TRBV12-4	CASRQNRDRGPSFF	TGTGCCAGCAGACAAAACCGGGACAGGGGACCGTCTTTCTTT
16	TRBJ1-1	TRBD1	few	TRBV5-6	CASSSRNRGMNTEAFF	TGTGCCAGCAGCTCACGGAACAGGGGGATGAACACTGAAGCTTTCTTT
12	TRBJ2-7	TRBD2	many	TRBV2	CASSTSGYEQYF	TGTGCCAGTTCGACTAGCGGTTACGAGCAGTACTTC
16	TRBJ2-1	TRBD2	few	TRBV7-9	CASSLEAGRAGNEQFF	TGTGCCAGCAGCTTAGAGGCGGGGAGGGCGGGGAATGAGCAGTTCTTC
15	TRBJ2-1	NA	NA	TRBV7-2	CASSLTRGFVNEQFF	TGTGCCAGCAGCTTGACTAGGGGTTTTGTCAATGAGCAGTTCTTC
13	TRBJ1-2	NA	few	TRBV6-1	CASRDGYNYGYTF	TGTGCCAGCAGAGACGGTTATAACTATGGCTACACCTTC
11	TRBJ2-1	NA	NA	TRBV20-1	CSARTRNEQFF	TGCAGTGCTAGAACAAGAAATGAGCAGTTCTTC
13	TRBJ1-3	NA	few	TRBV6-5	CASSYSSRDTIYF	TGTGCCAGCAGTTACTCAAGTCGGGACACCATATATTTT
14	TRBJ2-7	NA	once	TRBV7-9	CASSRGTQSYEQYF	TGTGCCAGCAGCCGGGGGACTCAGTCCTACGAGCAGTACTTC
13	TRBJ2-3	TRBD2	NA	TRBV5-1	CASNAGGTDTQYF	TGCGCCAGCAATGCGGGGGGCACAGATACGCAGTATTTT
17	TRBJ1-2	TRBD1	few	TRBV28	CASSLPGTGGGSYGYTF	TGTGCCAGCAGTTTACCCGGGACAGGGGGCGGCAGTTATGGCTACACCTTC
14	TRBJ1-5	TRBD1	NA	TRBV20-1	CSATWTGSNQPQHF	TGCAGTGCTACCTGGACAGGGTCCAATCAGCCCCAGCATTTT
14	TRBJ2-2	NA	NA	TRBV5-1	CASRKGRNTGELFF	TGCGCCAGCAGGAAGGGTCGGAACACCGGGGAGCTGTTTTTT